This T cell receptor beta chain came from a study of control samples from healthy donors and cancer patients. The method was immunoSEQ multiplex PCR; TCRdb's version includes in-frame clones alone and lacks a portion of them. The table lists 100,000 to 110,000 clones, approximately 84% of them singletons. V lost 8 bases and J lost 0; bases outside the gene matches: 9. This CDR3 region has 15 residues. The germline gives CDR1 SEHNR, CDR2 FQNEAQ (reference sequence). The sample consisted of blood. This chain links TRBV7-9 with TRBJ1-2; 7 bases align to TRBD1. The sequence derives from a woman aged 50 to 60 in good health. CDR3 sequence: CASSGTALANYGYTF. The CDR3, as DNA: TGTGCCAGCTCGGGGACAGCATTAGCTAACTATGGCTACACCTTC.